These 3 T cell receptor beta chains share one sample of origin, sequenced in a study of spatial heterogeneity in lung cancer. Sample time point: sample taken at primary tumor resection. TCRdb analysed the 5' RACE reads with MiXCR anew, one entry per CDR3 protein. The sample consists of about 10,000 distinct CDR3 sequences, about 6.9% of them appearing once. The antigens of these receptors remain unknown. Study-level results: Tumor mutation counts were tracked by expanded intratumoral alpha and beta TCR counts.

Material: lung tumor tissue, obtained at surgery. The receptor set was obtained from a male donor with early-stage non-small cell lung cancer.

This clonotype was observed a few times. V usage is TRBV10-2 and J usage is TRBJ2-4; no definite D call. The CDR3 spans 11 residues. V gave up 4 bases and J gave up 7 bases, with 5 bases separating them. Germline CDR1 reads WSHSY; CDR2 reads SAAADI. In DNA, the CDR3 is TGCGCCAGCAGTGTGGGGAACATTCAGTACTTC. Amino acid sequence: CASSVGNIQYF.

This chain links TRBV3-1 with TRBJ1-3, with 8 bases that match TRBD1. The germline V gene encodes CDR1 LGHDT and CDR2 YNNKEL (reference sequence). Germline trimming cut 1 base from V and 4 bases from J; bases unmatched to any gene: 6. The CDR3 spans 16 residues. In DNA, the CDR3 is TGTGCCAGCAGCCAAGGAGGCAGGGGGCCAGGAAACACCATATATTTT. It specifies CASSQGGRGPGNTIYF.

This clonotype showed up many times. This chain uses TRBV20-1 with TRBJ2-3; TRBD2 agrees at 8 bases. This CDR3 region has 17 residues. Germline CDR1 and CDR2: DFQATT and SNEGSKA (reference sequence). After removal of 7 bases from V and 4 bases from J, the junction contained 19 bases not matched to a gene. The CDR3 DNA reads as TGCAGTGTACCAAGGAAGTCGGGAGGGCCCAGGGCAGATACGCAGTATTTT. It translates to CSVPRKSGGPRADTQYF.